What follows is one T cell receptor (beta chain) and its context. The data were produced by immunoSEQ multiplex PCR, yet TCRdb's version contains in-frame clones alone and is incomplete. This sample has about 250,000 clones, with approximately 88% found just once. The data were taken from a study of blood T cell repertoires in COVID-19. Study information: Donors in the United States, Italy and Spain gave samples during acute or convalescent COVID-19. T cells, B-cell-depleted T cells, or PBMCs provided the cDNA or gDNA that served as material.

Patients from Seattle were sampled longitudinally, starting during active infection. Germline V CDR1 and CDR2: SGHKS, YYEKEE (reference sequence). After removal of 0 bases from V and 4 bases from J, the junction contained 15 bases not matched to a gene. The CDR3 contains 20 residues. Sequencing was carried out using peripheral blood. The sequence came from a woman in her twenties or thirties with COVID-19, enrolled during active disease. J is TRBJ2-1 and V is TRBV5-5; 11 bases map to TRBD2. The CDR3 reads CASSLDAVAGGPNQYNEQFF. CDR3 nucleotide sequence: TGTGCCAGCAGCTTGGACGCAGTAGCGGGGGGGCCAAATCAGTACAATGAGCAGTTCTTC.